This T cell receptor beta chain was documented in a study of blood T cells in healthy people across ages. General study results and limits: More naive CD4+ cells and higher diversity were found in long-lived than in aged donors.

The use of a sample-barcoded 5' primer and a J-beta primer mix characterized a second PCR of about 7 to 12 cycles. TCRdb reanalysed the 5' RACE reads using MiXCR and keeps one entry per CDR3 protein. Among about 500,000 distinct CDR3 sequences listed, around 24% were seen once. The V gene's germline CDR1 is SGHTA and CDR2 FQGNSA. The CDR3 has 14 residues. V shed 3 bases and J shed 3 bases, with 8 bases lying between them. On this clonotype itself: Its antigen is unknown.

These records were also assigned to another study, of T cells of mothers and their children. That paper adds: Reads recorded for TCR beta CDR3 numbered over 8.5 million per mother and approximately 2.9 million per child. Related mother-child pairs shared slightly more overlap than unrelated pairs, but the difference was non-significant.

Material: blood. The chain recombines TRBV7-2 with TRBJ1-4; TRBD1 is a possible D gene (5 bases). This clonotype originated in a boy between 5 and 17 years old in good health. In DNA, the CDR3 is TGTGCCAGCAGCTTCCAGGGATCTAATGAAAAACTGTTTTTT. It specifies CASSFQGSNEKLFF.